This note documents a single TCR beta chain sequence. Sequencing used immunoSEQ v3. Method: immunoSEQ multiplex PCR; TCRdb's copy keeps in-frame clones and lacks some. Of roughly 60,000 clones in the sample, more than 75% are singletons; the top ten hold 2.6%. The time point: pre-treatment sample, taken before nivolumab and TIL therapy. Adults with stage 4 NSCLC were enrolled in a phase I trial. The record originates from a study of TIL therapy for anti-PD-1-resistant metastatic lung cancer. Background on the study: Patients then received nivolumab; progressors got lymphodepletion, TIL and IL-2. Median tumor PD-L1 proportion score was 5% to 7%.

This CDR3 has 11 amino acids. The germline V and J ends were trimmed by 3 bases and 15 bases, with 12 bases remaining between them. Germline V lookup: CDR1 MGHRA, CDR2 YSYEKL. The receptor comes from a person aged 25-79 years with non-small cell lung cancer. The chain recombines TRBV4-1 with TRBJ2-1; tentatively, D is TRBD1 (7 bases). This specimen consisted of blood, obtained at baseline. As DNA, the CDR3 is TGCGCCAGCAGCCAGGAGGGGGCATGGTTCTTC. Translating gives CASSQEGAWFF.